This T cell receptor beta chain was identified in a study of human T cells and chemical hapten exposure (dated by TCRdb to the early 2020s). About the full investigation: For sensitization, 2% DPC in acetone was applied to a roughly 2 cm by roughly 2 cm area of upper inner arm skin. Throughout the study period of roughly five months, patients also received therapeutic DPC doses to the scalp every week. Patch testing on the upper back used Finn chambers containing 0.01% DPC, with scoring done after 6 days according to International Contact Dermatitis Research Group standards. The mostly female patient cohort included alopecia areata with under or over 50% scalp involvement, alopecia totalis and alopecia universalis. The libraries were sequenced as a pool, and the TCR yield per sample differed mostly because of small variations in library volumes within the pool. In alopecia patients, the study followed how the peripheral blood TCR repertoire changed in vivo over primary and secondary sensitization to diphenylcyclopropenone (DPC), a hapten. Blood samples were taken from patients before sensitization (week 0) and at 2, 6 and about 24 weeks after DPC sensitization. Roughly 30 alopecia patients gave blood for TCR sequencing at one to four time points (pre-sensitization, 2, 6 and 24 weeks).

From the germline V gene, CDR1 is MGHDK and CDR2 is SYGVNS. Taken from cysteine to phenylalanine, the CDR3 has 13 residues. Of the read, only the CDR3 DNA is kept; its 39 bases are in frame from base 1. Cut back by 6 bases and 1 base, the V and J ends lie 6 bases apart. The library was prepared using RACE. The run used a NextSeq 500. During library preparation, unique molecular identifiers were attached to individual cDNA molecules so that TCRs could be counted quantitatively and reproducibly. From each blood RNA sample, both TCR alpha and TCR beta chains were sequenced. The study's processing was this. Samples had a median of around 92,000 TCRs, with a range from about 20,000 to 690,600. V, J and CDR3 annotation of the TCR reads was performed with the Decombinator software suite. For the PS versus PT1 abundance plots, all samples were subsampled to the same number of TCRs (28,000). TCRs were defined as expanded if absent before sensitization and observed at least eight times at the 2-week time point. TCRdb cleaned the public reads at Q25 with fastp, built clones with MiXCR and kept in-frame beta chains. All rows with the same CDR3 protein become a single entry with the most common DNA and genes. Here the V and J calls rest on TCRdb's processing, not on the authors' analysis. This sample is represented by more than 100,000 distinct CDR3 sequences; roughly an eighth of them were singletons. 0.92% of the sample is in the top ten clones.

This specimen's time point label, interpreted: patch test 1, 2 weeks after DPC sensitization. This sample's treatment or condition label indicates: therapeutic diphenylcyclopropenone sensitization with weekly scalp DPC. At each patch-test visit, blood was drawn before the patch test was applied. Patients were considered eligible if aged 18 to 70, diagnosed with alopecia and deemed suitable for DPC therapy, and patients were excluded if pregnant. Total RNA was extracted from unfractionated whole blood collected in Tempus Blood RNA tubes. Broad study findings and their caveats: Because all patients had alopecia, a presumed autoimmune disease, the immune response of the patients might differ from that of healthy individuals. Significantly more large CDR3 similarity clusters were formed by expanded TCRs than by pre-sensitization or healthy control sets, consistent with antigen-driven responses. Patch test score correlated positively with the number of PT1 expanded TCRs, reaching significance at thresholds 8, 16 and 32 but not at 4. DPC sensitization did not change how many TCRs were above 1 in 1000 frequency, and no evidence was found of alterations in global repertoire structure. After repeated subsampling, the strength of the expansion versus patch-test correlation and the threshold at which it became significant changed.

This clonotype was seen only a few times. Its antigen is unknown. Just one base apart from a much larger clone, this may be a read error. The source was whole blood, collected in connection with sensitization to the hapten diphenylcyclopropenone (DPC). The chain was built from TRBV25-1 and TRBJ2-2; the D gene lacks a confident call. The TCR was taken from a man between 18 and 29 years old with alopecia areata. Some clones in this sample may be carry-over from other donors' samples. The CDR3 is CASRYKNTGELFF. Here is the DNA: TGTGCCAGCAGATACAAGAACACCGGGGAGCTGTTTTTT.